This entry is about one T cell receptor beta chain. The antigen it binds to is not known. Base quality data are lacking; no much larger clone is found one base away. TCR beta repertoires were profiled from peripheral blood of about a dozen young patients with multiple sclerosis to demonstrate the VDJtools post-analysis software. The multiple sclerosis patients were children and adolescents between about 6 and 16 years of age. These data belong to a study of post-analysis software for immune sequencing data (dated by TCRdb to between 2015 and 2017). General notes on the study: Relapsing-remitting, secondary progressive and progressive-relapsing multiple sclerosis were recorded as disease courses, and subtype annotation was lacking for some patients. A subset of samples was prepared in parallel using single-end sample barcoding, then pooled and co-amplified after Illumina adapter ligation. Patient repertoires were compared against roughly 12 previously published healthy control repertoires from donors aged roughly 6 to 25 years.

CDR1 and CDR2, per the germline V gene (reference sequence), are LGHDT and YNNKEL. The CDR3 goes from the cysteine to the phenylalanine over 15 residues. CDR3 DNA is the only sequence kept; it has 45 bases, read in frame from the first base. The junction shows trimming of 1 base on V and 8 bases on J, plus 14 bases between the germline ends. The library was prepared using PCR. For sequencing, an Illumina HiSeq 2500 was employed. To reduce PCR and sequencing biases, unique molecular identifiers were built into the TCR beta cDNA libraries. Approximately 500,000 cDNA molecules were obtained per 1 to 10 million input T cells, so each molecule approximated one T cell. Patient libraries were prepared and sequenced with the same protocol used for the earlier healthy control dataset. Samples belonging to the same batch were prepared together, multiplexed and sequenced on a shared HiSeq lane. The authors processed their data as follows. Raw barcoded reads were processed with MIGEC, discarding single-read molecular identifier groups before consensus assembly and CDR3 extraction. Clonotype tables were post-analysed with VDJtools, normalizing diversity by down-sampling all datasets to the smallest sample size. In repertoire overlap clustering, CDR3 amino acid sequences, but not nucleotide sequences, were matched to correct batch-related cross-sample contamination. TCRdb handled the public reads itself, with Q25 trimming in fastp and clone calling in MiXCR, and kept productive beta chains. CDR3 protein sequences are deduplicated, and each keeps its most common genes and DNA. The V and J calls reflect TCRdb's pipeline rather than the authors' work. The sample records roughly 400,000 distinct CDR3 sequences, about 39% of which are singletons. Of the sample, about 8% is held by the ten largest clones.

Points the paper makes about the study in general: Strong co-clustering of samples prepared in the same batch was shown by direct clustering with F measure, prompting a batch-effect correction. Four to six TRBV segments, including TRBV5-6, TRBV5-1 and TRBV20-1, were significantly more frequent in patients than controls. Multiple sclerosis patients had significantly lower normalized Chao1 diversity than controls, a result that suggests substantial peripheral T-cell clonal expansion. The multiple sclerosis patient group was slightly younger than the control group.

The sequence links TRBV3-1 to TRBJ1-4; the D gene is perhaps TRBD1, on 5 matching bases. Sample: blood. The receptor was derived from a girl aged 2-10 years with multiple sclerosis. The DNA is as follows: TGTGCCAGCAGCCAAGGATCAGGGCTATGGGAAAAACTGTTTTTT. Translated, this is CASSQGSGLWEKLFF. Full variable domain (CDR3 extended with the reference TRBV3-1 and TRBJ1-4 proteins): DTAVSQTPKYLVTQMGNDKSIKCEQNLGHDTMYWYKQDSKKFLKIMFSYNNKELIINETVPNRFSPKSPDKAHLNLHINSLELGDSAVYFCASSQGSGLWEKLFFGSGTQLSVL.